This T cell receptor beta chain emerged from a study of shared clonotypes between healthy human individuals. Study-wide results and caveats: Several donors showed sharing of about 4.8% of naive CD4 clonotypes.

There are 14 residues in the CDR3. Deletions cut 1 base from V and 9 bases from J, with 13 bases between. CDR1 and CDR2 (germline): SGHTA, FQGNSA. With respect to this clone: The antigen is undetermined.

TCRdb keeps only in-frame clones here, not all; method: immunoSEQ multiplex PCR. The data contain about 1.1 million clones, around three quarters of them seen just once; the ten biggest clones take up more than 0.85%. This chain uses TRBV7-2 with TRBJ1-3; D is ambiguous. Sequenced sample: memory CD4+ T cells from PBMCs. Subset denoted: CD45RA-negative fraction. The sequence was obtained from a man aged 18 to 29 in good health. Some clones in this sample may be carry-over from other donors' samples. CDR3 sequence: CASSLDRLGSTIYF. CDR3 coding DNA: TGTGCCAGCAGCTTAGACCGGCTAGGGAGCACCATATATTTT.